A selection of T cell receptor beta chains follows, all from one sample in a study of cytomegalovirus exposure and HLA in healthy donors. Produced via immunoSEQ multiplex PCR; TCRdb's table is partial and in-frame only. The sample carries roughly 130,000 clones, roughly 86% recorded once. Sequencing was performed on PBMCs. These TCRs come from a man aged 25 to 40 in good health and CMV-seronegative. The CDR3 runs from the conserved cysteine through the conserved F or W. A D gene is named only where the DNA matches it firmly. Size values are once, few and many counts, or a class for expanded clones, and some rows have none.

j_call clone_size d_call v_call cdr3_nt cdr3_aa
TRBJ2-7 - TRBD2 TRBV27 TGTGCCAGCACCAGAAGTGCGGGAGCGTACGAGCAGTACTTC CASTRSAGAYEQYF
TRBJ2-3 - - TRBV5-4 TGTGCCAGCAGCTTATATTTCAGGGATACGCAGTATTTT CASSLYFRDTQYF
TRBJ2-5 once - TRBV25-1 TGTGCCAGCACTAGGTGGGGCCTAAGCGAGGAGACCCAGTACTTC CASTRWGLSEETQYF
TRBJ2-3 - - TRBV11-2 TGTGCCAGCAGCTTAGAGCTCCATGCAGGAGATACGCAGTATTTT CASSLELHAGDTQYF
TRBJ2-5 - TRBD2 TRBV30 TGTGCCTGGACGTTTACTAGCGGGTACGAGACCCAGTACTTC CAWTFTSGYETQYF
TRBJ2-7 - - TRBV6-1 TGTGCCAGCAGAAAAAACAGGGCCTCCTCCTACGAGCAGTACTTC CASRKNRASSYEQYF
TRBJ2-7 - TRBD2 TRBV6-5 TGTGCCAGCAGAGCTGGGACTAGCGGAACCTACGAGCAGTACTTC CASRAGTSGTYEQYF
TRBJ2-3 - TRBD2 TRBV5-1 TGCGCCAGCAGCCCGGGCCGAGCGGGGGATACGCAGTATTTT CASSPGRAGDTQYF
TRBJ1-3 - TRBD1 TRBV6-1 TGTGCCAGCAGGCGACAGGGGGTAGGAAACACCATATATTTT CASRRQGVGNTIYF
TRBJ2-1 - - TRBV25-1 TGTGCCAGCAGAAAAGACAGATCCTACAATGAGCAGTTCTTC CASRKDRSYNEQFF